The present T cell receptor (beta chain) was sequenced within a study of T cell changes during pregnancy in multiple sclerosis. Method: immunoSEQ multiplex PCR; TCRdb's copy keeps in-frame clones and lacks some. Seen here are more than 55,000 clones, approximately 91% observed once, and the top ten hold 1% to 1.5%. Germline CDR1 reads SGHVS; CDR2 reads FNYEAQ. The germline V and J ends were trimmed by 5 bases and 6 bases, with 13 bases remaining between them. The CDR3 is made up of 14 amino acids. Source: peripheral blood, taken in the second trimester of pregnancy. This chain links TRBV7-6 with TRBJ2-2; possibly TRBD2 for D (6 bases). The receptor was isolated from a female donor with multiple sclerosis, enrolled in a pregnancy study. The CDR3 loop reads CASSILPGAGELFF. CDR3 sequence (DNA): TGTGCCAGCAGCATACTCCCGGGGGCCGGGGAGCTGTTTTTT.